One sample yielded the 15 T cell receptor beta chains listed below, sequenced in a study of cytomegalovirus exposure and HLA in healthy donors. 13 Jbeta primers and 60 Vbeta primers were used for the PCR. Measured with immunoSEQ multiplex PCR; TCRdb has only the in-frame clones, and not every one. The sample holds about 77,000 clones, 78% seen once. Sequenced sample: PBMCs. The source is a man aged 35-49 years in good health and CMV-seronegative.

The chain employs TRBV28 and TRBJ1-1, with a tentative D call TRBD1 (5 bases). V was shortened by 6 bases and J by 3 bases, with 17 bases between the two germline ends. The CDR3 runs to 15 residues. From germline, CDR1 is MDHEN and CDR2 SYDVKM. The CDR3 loop is CASRDGGSGDTEAFF. The CDR3 DNA sequence: TGTGCCAGCAGGGACGGGGGGTCTGGGGACACTGAAGCTTTCTTT.

The chain has TRBV7-2 and TRBJ1-1; D perhaps matches TRBD1 (6 bases). The germline CDR1 and CDR2 sequences are SGHTA and FQGNSA. CDR3 length: 17 amino acids. Trimming shortened V by 5 bases and J by 3 bases, and 22 bases separated the two germline ends. DNA of the CDR3: TGTGCCAGCAGCCGGAGCCCGGGGGGCTTCGATTACACTGAAGCTTTCTTT. Its translation is CASSRSPGGFDYTEAFF.

V gene TRBV6-5 combines with J gene TRBJ2-3, with D unclear. V was shortened by 4 bases and J by 4 bases, with 15 bases between the two germline ends. Germline CDR1 is MNHEY and CDR2 is SVGAGI. The CDR3 runs 15 residues. Here the CDR3 reads CASSSPSGSSDTQYF. The CDR3 DNA sequence: TGTGCCAGCAGTTCACCGTCCGGGTCGTCAGATACGCAGTATTTT.

CDR3: CASSPRGRDTDTQYF. The CDR3 DNA reads TGTGCCAGCAGCCCAAGAGGGAGGGACACAGATACGCAGTATTTT. The V call is TRBV13, the J call TRBJ2-3, with TRBD2 matching 7 bases. CDR3 length: 15 amino acids. Germline CDR1 reads PRHDT; CDR2 reads FYEKMQ (reference sequence). The junction had 7 bases not matched to a gene; V was cut back by 5 bases and J by 2 bases.

The V and J genes are TRBV11-2 and TRBJ2-2; maybe TRBD2 (7 bases). This CDR3 is 17 amino acids long. Germline CDR1 is SGHAT and CDR2 is FQNNGV. The V and J ends lost 0 bases and 2 bases respectively, with 13 bases between them. In DNA form, the CDR3 reads TGTGCCAGCAGCTTAGATGGGGGGGGCGCCAACACCGGGGAGCTGTTTTTT. Translation: CASSLDGGGANTGELFF. Drawing the rest from reference TRBV11-2 and TRBJ2-2, the complete variable domain is EAGVAQSPRYKIIEKRQSVAFWCNPISGHATLYWYQQILGQGPKLLIQFQNNGVVDDSQLPKDRFSAERLKGVDSTLKIQPAKLEDSAVYLCASSLDGGGANTGELFFGEGSRLTVL.

The chain is built from TRBV9 and TRBJ1-1, with D perhaps TRBD1 (6 bases). The V end was cut by 2 bases, the J end by 10 bases, with 12 bases between. Per the germline V gene, CDR1 is SGDLS and CDR2 is YYNGEE. The CDR3 spans 12 residues. The CDR3 bases are TGTGCCAGCAGCGTTGAACAGGGTAGAGCTTTCTTT. Its protein product is CASSVEQGRAFF. Looking up the rest from reference TRBV9 and TRBJ1-1 gives the full variable domain: DSGVTQTPKHLITATGQRVTLRCSPRSGDLSVYWYQQSLDQGLQFLIQYYNGEERAKGNILERFSAQQFPDLHSELNLSSLELGDSALYFCASSVEQGRAFFGQGTRLTVV.

The chain couples TRBV28 to TRBJ1-2, with D unresolved. V was trimmed by 6 bases and J by 5 bases, leaving 13 bases between them. Germline V gives CDR1 MDHEN, CDR2 SYDVKM. CDR3 length: 13 amino acids. The CDR3 spells CASRPRTHYGYTF. CDR3 coding DNA: TGTGCCAGCAGACCGAGGACTCATTATGGCTACACCTTC.

This clone was seen a handful of times. J is TRBJ2-1 and V is TRBV15; D gene unclear. Trimming stripped 5 bases from V and 5 bases from J, with 13 bases between. The germline CDR1 and CDR2 sequences are LNHNV and YYDKDF (reference sequence). The CDR3 sequence is 14 residues long. CDR3 in amino acids: CATSPRLVDNEQFF. The CDR3 nucleotides read TGTGCCACCAGCCCTCGACTGGTAGACAATGAGCAGTTCTTC.

V and J are TRBV7-9 and TRBJ2-1, with a weak D call TRBD1 (6 bases). Trimming pared 5 bases from V and 4 bases from J, leaving 15 bases between. Germline V CDR1 and CDR2: SEHNR, FQNEAQ (reference sequence). This CDR3 contains 15 residues. CDR3 DNA: TGTGCCAGCAGCCTAAGTCTTACAGGGTACAATGAGCAGTTCTTC. Translation gives CASSLSLTGYNEQFF.

V usage is TRBV7-8 and J usage is TRBJ2-6, with 8 bases identical to TRBD1. Germline trimming cut 5 bases from V and 0 bases from J; bases unmatched to any gene: 9. This CDR3 is built from 18 residues. Germline CDR1 reads SGHVS; CDR2 reads FQNEAQ. The CDR3: CASSRGQGRLSGANVLTF. The CDR3 DNA reads TGTGCCAGCAGCCGTGGACAGGGAAGACTCTCTGGGGCCAACGTCCTGACTTTC. Looking up the rest from reference TRBV7-8 and TRBJ2-6 gives the full variable domain: GAGVSQSPRYKVAKRGQDVALRCDPISGHVSLFWYQQALGQGPEFLTYFQNEAQLDKSGLPSDRFFAERPEGSVSTLKIQRTQQEDSAVYLCASSRGQGRLSGANVLTFGAGSRLTVL.

The rearrangement uses TRBV7-9 and TRBJ2-6; a weak D match, TRBD1 (5 bases). Germline V gene lookup returns CDR1 SEHNR and CDR2 FQNEAQ (reference sequence). This CDR3 comprises 18 residues. The V and J ends lost 6 bases and 4 bases respectively, with 22 bases between them. In DNA, the CDR3 is TGTGCCAGCAGAGAAGGTTTTACAGGTTTGGGAGGGGCCAACGTCCTGACTTTC. It encodes CASREGFTGLGGANVLTF. Filled out from reference TRBV7-9 and TRBJ2-6, the complete variable domain reads DTGVSQNPRHKITKRGQNVTFRCDPISEHNRLYWYRQTLGQGPEFLTYFQNEAQLEKSRLLSDRFSAERPKGSFSTLEIQRTEQGDSAMYLCASREGFTGLGGANVLTFGAGSRLTVL.

About this clone itself: At one end the junction does not follow the germline gene, possibly because of a read error. The chain employs TRBV5-4 and TRBJ2-7; 9 nucleotides line up with TRBD2. Germline V gene lookup returns CDR1 SGHNT and CDR2 YYREEE (reference sequence). There are 15 residues in the CDR3. Written as DNA, the CDR3 is TGTGCCAGCAGGTTGGCGGGAGGGCCTTGGGACGAGCAGTACTTC. It is translated as CASRLAGGPWDEQYF.

This clone was picked up one time. This chain joins TRBV10-3 and TRBJ2-7, with 13 bases lining up with TRBD2. The CDR3 loop spans 15 amino acids. Trimming took 6 bases from V and 6 from J; bases not matched to a gene: 8. Germline V gene lookup returns CDR1 ENHRY and CDR2 SYGVKD. CDR3: CAIRGGLAGTGEQYF. The CDR3, as DNA: TGTGCCATCAGGGGGGGACTAGCGGGGACGGGCGAGCAGTACTTC.

In this sample, this clone turned up a few times. The V and J genes are TRBV1 and TRBJ1-5; the DNA was not used to check the table's D call, TRBD1. TRBV1 is deemed a pseudogene. The length of the CDR3 is 15 residues. Written as DNA, the CDR3 is TGCACCAGCAGCCAAGCACAGGGCTGCAATCAGCCCCAGCATTTT. Protein product: CTSSQAQGCNQPQHF.

This chain links TRBV6-1 with TRBJ1-5; D unresolved. Trimming stripped 6 bases from V and 6 bases from J, with 15 bases between. The CDR3 length is 14 residues. Germline assignment: CDR1 MNHNS and CDR2 SASEGT. The CDR3 sequence: CASRVGQPSQPQHF. The CDR3 nucleotides read TGTGCCAGCAGAGTGGGTCAACCTAGTCAGCCCCAGCATTTT.